The 23 T cell receptor beta chains presented below share a single source sample, sequenced in a study of CD8 T cells in Susac syndrome. The RNA input was 0.5 to 1 ug, and it was reverse transcribed with random hexamers. TCRdb independently ran MiXCR on the immunoSEQ multiplex PCR reads; one entry per CDR3 protein. The repertoire holds some 250,000 distinct CDR3 sequences, 90% to 97% seen once, with around 0.093% in the top ten. The sample comprised CD4+ T cells from PBMCs. The receptors were gathered from a human donor with Susac syndrome.

This clonotype showed up just a few times. The chain employs TRBV20-1 and TRBJ2-3, with D tentatively TRBD2 (6 bases). The CDR3 extends over 12 amino acids. The germline V gene encodes CDR1 DFQATT and CDR2 SNEGSKA (reference sequence). Trimming cost V 3 bases and J 6 bases, with 10 bases left between them. DNA for the CDR3: TGCAGTGCTAGCGGGAGTGGTGATACGCAGTATTTT. This sequence encodes CSASGSGDTQYF.

The chain links TRBV5-1 to TRBJ2-3; TRBD2 matches 7 bases. Trimming took 7 bases from V and 9 from J; bases not matched to a gene: 11. The CDR3 extends over 13 amino acids. Germline lookup yields CDR1 SGHRS and CDR2 YFSETQ. Written as DNA, the CDR3 is TGCGCCAGCGGAGAGCGGGATGTGGACACGCAGTATTTT. It specifies CASGERDVDTQYF. The complete variable domain, with remaining parts taken from reference TRBV5-1 and TRBJ2-3, reads KAGVTQTPRYLIKTRGQQVTLSCSPISGHRSVSWYQQTPGQGLQFLFEYFSETQRNKGNFPGRFSGRQFSNSRSEMNVSTLELGDSALYLCASGERDVDTQYFGPGTRLTVL.

This chain links TRBV27 with TRBJ2-5; 9 nucleotides agree with TRBD1. This CDR3 has 15 amino acids. The V and J ends lost 4 bases and 6 bases, in that order; junction bases with no gene match: 9. From germline, CDR1 is MNHEY and CDR2 SMNVEV (reference sequence). This CDR3 is CASSSPTGGIKTQYF. The CDR3 coding sequence is TGTGCCAGCAGTTCACCGACAGGGGGAATTAAGACCCAGTACTTC.

The gene calls are TRBV27 and TRBJ2-5, with no clear D. V was shortened by 10 bases and J by 5 bases, with 14 bases between the two germline ends. The CDR3 covers 12 residues. Germline V CDR1 and CDR2: MNHEY, SMNVEV (reference sequence). CDR3 DNA: TGTGCCACCAAGTCAGACTCGGAGACCCAGTACTTC. Amino acids: CATKSDSETQYF.

The chain is built from TRBV9 and TRBJ2-7; unclear D gene. CDR3 length equals 15 residues. The germline V gene has CDR1 SGDLS and CDR2 YYNGEE. Trimming took off 0 bases at V and 1 base at J, with 11 bases between the two ends. CDR3 nucleotide sequence: TGTGCCAGCAGCGTAGCCCCACACGGTTCCTACGAGCAGTACTTC. Translating gives CASSVAPHGSYEQYF.

This chain joins TRBV9 and TRBJ1-3; D remains ambiguous. The V end lost 0 bases, the J end lost 2 bases, and 6 bases lay between the germline ends. The germline gives CDR1 SGDLS, CDR2 YYNGEE. The CDR3 is 14 residues long. The CDR3 coding sequence is TGTGCCAGCAGCGTAGCGGTGACTGGAAACACCATATATTTT. Translating it yields CASSVAVTGNTIYF.

V and J are TRBV5-6 and TRBJ2-1, with TRBD2 as a possible D gene (5 bases). The CDR3 is made up of 14 amino acids. Germline-derived CDR1 and CDR2 are SGHDT and YYEEEE. V gave up 5 bases and J gave up 7 bases, with 16 bases separating them. The CDR3 DNA sequence: TGTGCCAGCAGGCGGGTCCTATTTGCAAATGAGCAGTTCTTC. Translation gives CASRRVLFANEQFF.

V gene TRBV4-1 combines with J gene TRBJ2-5; D is possibly TRBD2 (5 bases). V was shortened by 4 bases and J by 7 bases, with 16 bases between the two germline ends. From germline, CDR1 is MGHRA and CDR2 YSYEKL. The length of the CDR3 is 14 residues. CDR3: CASSLGGLAGTQYF. CDR3 DNA sequence: TGCGCCAGCAGCCTCGGAGGCCTAGCCGGGACCCAGTACTTC.

This sequence joins TRBV7-3 and TRBJ2-1, with D possibly being TRBD2 (5 bases). The CDR3 is 15 residues long. With 4 bases removed from V and 2 bases from J, the gap between germline ends came to 12 bases. CDR1 SGHTA and CDR2 FQGTGA come from the germline V gene. The CDR3 region is CASSSAGLAYNEQFF. CDR3 coding DNA: TGTGCCAGCAGCTCAGCAGGACTGGCCTACAATGAGCAGTTCTTC.

This clonotype showed up just once. This chain connects TRBV1 to TRBJ2-3; the D segment call TRBD2 is taken from the table without a DNA check. TRBV1 is labeled a pseudogene. The CDR3 extends over 19 amino acids. CDR3 residues: CTSTHHWDASGRSTDTQYF. CDR3 bases: TGCACCAGCACCCATCACTGGGATGCTAGCGGGAGGAGCACAGATACGCAGTATTTT.

The rearrangement uses TRBV30 and TRBJ2-3, with D perhaps TRBD2 (6 bases). CDR1 is GTSNPN, CDR2 SVGIG, per germline (reference sequence). Trimming shortened V by 2 bases and J by 6 bases, and 15 bases separated the two germline ends. The CDR3 has 14 residues. The CDR3 reads CAWSPGLKTDTQYF. The CDR3 DNA reads TGTGCCTGGAGTCCGGGACTGAAAACGGATACGCAGTATTTT.

The table lists this clonotype with a count of one. The CDR3 reads CASSPSLSGANVLTF. CDR3 bases: TGTGCCAGCTCCCCCAGCCTCTCTGGGGCCAACGTCCTGACTTTC. The V gene is TRBV18, the J gene TRBJ2-6; D gene uncertain. V was trimmed by 6 bases and J by 0 bases, leaving 9 bases between them. The CDR3 runs to 15 residues. Germline CDR1 and CDR2: KGHSH and LQKENI.

This sequence joins TRBV7-9 and TRBJ2-7; D possibly corresponds to TRBD2 (6 bases). From germline, CDR1 is SEHNR and CDR2 FQNEAQ (reference sequence). Trimming removed 5 bases from V and 4 bases from J, with 18 bases in between. The CDR3 length is 15 residues. This CDR3 is CASSESGLRFYEQYF. The CDR3 bases are TGTGCCAGCAGCGAATCGGGACTCCGATTTTACGAGCAGTACTTC. The whole variable domain, filled in from reference TRBV7-9 and TRBJ2-7, reads DTGVSQNPRHKITKRGQNVTFRCDPISEHNRLYWYRQTLGQGPEFLTYFQNEAQLEKSRLLSDRFSAERPKGSFSTLEIQRTEQGDSAMYLCASSESGLRFYEQYFGPGTRLTVT.

This clonotype was seen only once. The chain employs TRBV30 and TRBJ2-7; 7 positions agree with TRBD1. Germline V gene lookup returns CDR1 GTSNPN and CDR2 SVGIG (reference sequence). Losses at the gene ends were 0 bases for V and 2 bases for J; bases not matched to a gene: 4. The CDR3 is made up of 14 amino acids. The CDR3 sequence: CAWSVPGQPYEQYF. CDR3 coding DNA: TGTGCCTGGAGTGTACCGGGACAGCCCTACGAGCAGTACTTC.

The rearrangement uses TRBV28 and TRBJ2-3, with D unresolved. CDR1 is MDHEN, CDR2 SYDVKM, per germline. Deletions cut 6 bases from V and 5 bases from J, with 9 bases between. The CDR3 runs to 12 residues. CDR3 sequence: CASRTIGDTQYF. CDR3 sequence (DNA): TGTGCCAGCAGGACGATCGGAGATACGCAGTATTTT.

The rearrangement links TRBV3-1 to TRBJ2-3; 7 nucleotides line up with TRBD2. Unmatched junction bases numbered 5, after V lost 1 base and J lost 1 base. The germline V gene encodes CDR1 LGHDT and CDR2 YNNKEL (reference sequence). CDR3 length equals 16 residues. The CDR3 spells CASSQAYRGGTDTQYF. The CDR3 DNA follows: TGTGCCAGCAGCCAAGCATATCGGGGGGGCACAGATACGCAGTATTTT.

The gene calls are TRBV11-1 and TRBJ2-7, with a tentative D call TRBD2 (6 bases). The germline V and J ends were trimmed by 0 bases and 4 bases, with 10 bases remaining between them. There are 14 residues in the CDR3. The germline CDR1 and CDR2 sequences are SGHAT and FQDESV (reference sequence). CDR3: CASSLAWGTYEQYF. Here the CDR3 DNA reads TGTGCCAGCAGCTTAGCGTGGGGGACTTACGAGCAGTACTTC.

The J gene is TRBJ2-1, the V gene TRBV3-1; D is unclear. CDR1 and CDR2 (germline): LGHDT, YNNKEL (reference sequence). The CDR3 loop spans 13 amino acids. V lost 4 bases, J lost 5 bases, and 9 bases lay in between. The CDR3 protein is CASSRLKNNEQFF. The CDR3 coding sequence is TGTGCCAGCAGCCGCCTCAAGAACAATGAGCAGTTCTTC.

The rearrangement uses TRBV4-1 and TRBJ1-5; D is undetermined. V lost 0 bases, J lost 4 bases, and 10 bases lay in between. This CDR3 spans 15 amino acids. CDR1 MGHRA and CDR2 YSYEKL come from the germline V gene. Here the CDR3 DNA reads TGCGCCAGCAGCCAAGATCTGGGTCGGAATCAGCCCCAGCATTTT. Its translation is CASSQDLGRNQPQHF.

This clonotype has more than one count but fewer than ten. The genes are TRBV9 and TRBJ2-5; D uncertain. The CDR3 totals 13 residues. Germline values: CDR1 SGDLS, CDR2 YYNGEE. V was cut by 0 bases and J by 3 bases, with 6 bases left in between. DNA of the CDR3: TGTGCCAGCAGCGTAGGCGGTGAAGAGACCCAGTACTTC. This sequence encodes CASSVGGEETQYF. The full variable domain, its missing parts supplied by reference TRBV9 and TRBJ2-5, is DSGVTQTPKHLITATGQRVTLRCSPRSGDLSVYWYQQSLDQGLQFLIQYYNGEERAKGNILERFSAQQFPDLHSELNLSSLELGDSALYFCASSVGGEETQYFGPGTRLLVL.

The chain has TRBV7-2 and TRBJ2-1; no definite D call. CDR3 length equals 14 residues. The V end was cut by 4 bases, the J end by 5 bases, with 12 bases between. CDR1 SGHTA and CDR2 FQGNSA come from the germline V gene. CDR3 nucleotides: TGTGCCAGCAGCTCCCGTAGCCGCGACAATGAGCAGTTCTTC. This translates into CASSSRSRDNEQFF.

The chain combines TRBV18 with TRBJ1-1; D is unresolved. Per germline, CDR1 KGHSH and CDR2 LQKENI. Trimming took 8 bases from V and 0 from J, leaving 10 bases between them. The CDR3 sequence is 13 residues long. Written as DNA, the CDR3 is TGTGCCAGCCGGACGGGCATGAACACTGAAGCTTTCTTT. This sequence encodes CASRTGMNTEAFF.

The rearrangement joins TRBV11-2 to TRBJ2-1; 7 bases line up with TRBD2. After removal of 1 base from V and 8 bases from J, the junction contained 5 bases not matched to a gene. The CDR3 covers 14 residues. CDR1 and CDR2 (germline): SGHAT, FQNNGV. The CDR3 protein is CASSLGMGGDEQFF. Written as DNA, the CDR3 is TGTGCCAGCAGCTTAGGGATGGGGGGGGATGAGCAGTTCTTC.